Presented here are 26 T cell receptor beta chains from one specimen sequenced in a study of T cells in localized non-small cell lung cancer (dated by TCRdb to about 2020). The library was prepared using the immunoSEQ multiplex PCR assay. In its TCRdb copy, this immuneACCESS table keeps in-frame sequences only and misses some clones. Where compared with another copy, unresolved V genes explain less than half of these, and the others have no known cause. The sample includes around 96,000 clones, with about nine tenths observed a single time. In total, the top ten clones hold approximately 4% of the sample. The sample consisted of PBMCs, taken before any cancer treatment. These receptor sequences come from a woman aged 35-75 years with stage II squamous cell lung carcinoma.

The V gene is TRBV2, the J gene TRBJ2-3; 9 positions agree with TRBD2. Unmatched junction bases numbered 5, after V lost 5 bases and J lost 2 bases. There are 15 residues in the CDR3. In germline, CDR1 is SNHLY, CDR2 FYNNEI. The CDR3 loop is CASSSSGDHTDTQYF. CDR3 coding DNA: TGTGCCAGCAGTTCTAGCGGGGACCACACAGATACGCAGTATTTT.

Concerning this clone: At one of its ends the junction is not consistent with the germline gene, which may arise from a read error. CDR3 protein: CAISESGTGVTIGNTIYF. The CDR3 bases are TGTGCCATCAGCGAGTCCGGGACAGGGGTGACTATCGGAAACACCATATATTTT. The rearrangement uses TRBV10-3 and TRBJ1-3; TRBD1 matches 10 bases. Germline V lookup: CDR1 ENHRY, CDR2 SYGVKD. The CDR3 consists of 18 residues.

This chain joins TRBV7-9 and TRBJ1-1, with D unclear. The CDR3 is 15 residues long. CDR1 is SEHNR, CDR2 FQNEAQ, per germline (reference sequence). Trimming shortened V by 4 bases and J by 5 bases, and 17 bases separated the two germline ends. The DNA for the CDR3 is TGTGCCAGCAGCTCGACCGCGACAAGACCGACTGAAGCTTTCTTT. The encoded protein is CASSSTATRPTEAFF.

The chain joins TRBV11-1 to TRBJ2-4; D gene ambiguous. Per the germline V gene, CDR1 is SGHAT and CDR2 is FQDESV (reference sequence). CDR3 size: 16 residues. The germline V and J ends were trimmed by 5 bases and 3 bases, with 17 bases remaining between them. The CDR3: CASSTRVGMGKNIQYF. The CDR3 DNA follows: TGTGCCAGCAGCACCCGGGTCGGTATGGGCAAAAACATTCAGTACTTC.

The chain recombines TRBV11-2 with TRBJ2-3; 12 nucleotides align to TRBD2. Losses at the gene ends were 6 bases for V and 4 bases for J; bases not matched to a gene: 5. CDR1 is SGHAT, CDR2 FQNNGV, per germline. The CDR3 has 15 amino acids. This CDR3 is CASSSGLAGSDTQYF. The CDR3 DNA sequence: TGTGCCAGCAGTTCTGGACTAGCGGGATCAGATACGCAGTATTTT.

This clone was counted once. The rearrangement joins TRBV4-1 to TRBJ2-1; 7 bases fit TRBD1. J gave up 2 bases and V 3 bases, and 7 bases lay outside the gene matches. The CDR3 has 16 amino acids. In germline, CDR1 is MGHRA, CDR2 YSYEKL. The CDR3 region has the DNA TGCGCCAGCAGCCACATTGGACAGGTAACCTACAATGAGCAGTTCTTC. As protein: CASSHIGQVTYNEQFF.

This chain links TRBV6-6 with TRBJ1-1, with D unclear. The CDR3 is 12 residues long. Between the trimmed V and J ends, which lost 6 bases and 3 bases, there was a span of 8 bases. Per the germline V gene, CDR1 is MNHNY and CDR2 is SVGAGI (reference sequence). CDR3 sequence (DNA): TGTGCCAGCAGGCCGAGGGACACTGAAGCTTTCTTT. As protein: CASRPRDTEAFF.

This clone was recorded once. The chain is built from TRBV18 and TRBJ2-2; D may be TRBD1 (6 bases). Germline CDR1 and CDR2: KGHSH and LQKENI. CDR3 length: 15 amino acids. The V gene lost 0 bases and the J gene lost 6 bases, with 11 bases spanning the gap. The CDR3 DNA is TGTGCCAGCTCACCACCCCAAACAGGGCCCGGGGAGCTGTTTTTT. This encodes CASSPPQTGPGELFF.

This CDR3 is CASNGGQLPNYGYTF. The CDR3 nucleotides read TGTGCCAGTAATGGTGGGCAGCTACCTAACTATGGCTACACCTTC. J is TRBJ1-2 and V is TRBV19; D gene ambiguous. V was trimmed by 7 bases and J by 0 bases, leaving 15 bases between them. CDR3 size: 15 residues. Germline assignment: CDR1 LNHDA and CDR2 SQIVND (reference sequence).

This clone was counted once. The chain employs TRBV15 and TRBJ2-3, with unresolved D. Germline V gives CDR1 LNHNV, CDR2 YYDKDF (reference sequence). V was pared by 0 bases and J by 7 bases, with 5 bases between. This CDR3 contains 12 residues. Written as DNA, the CDR3 is TGTGCCACCAGCAGAGATCGTTATACGCAGTATTTT. Translated: CATSRDRYTQYF.

This chain links TRBV5-4 with TRBJ2-1; D call uncertain. The CDR3 has 13 amino acids. Germline V gene lookup returns CDR1 SGHNT and CDR2 YYREEE (reference sequence). Between the trimmed V and J ends, which lost 3 bases and 6 bases, there was a span of 10 bases. The CDR3 nucleotides are TGTGCCAGCAGCTCAAAAACGGGCAATGAGCAGTTCTTC. It yields the protein CASSSKTGNEQFF.

This chain uses TRBV6-5 with TRBJ1-2; D call uncertain. Germline V lookup: CDR1 MNHEY, CDR2 SVGAGI. Trimming left V 6 bases short and J 4 bases short, with 12 bases between. The CDR3 has 13 amino acids. The CDR3 loop reads CASRSDKTYGYTF. The CDR3 DNA reads TGTGCCAGCAGATCCGACAAGACCTATGGCTACACCTTC.

The rearrangement uses TRBV11-2 and TRBJ2-2; D is perhaps TRBD1 or TRBD2 (5 bases each). CDR1 is SGHAT and CDR2 is FQNNGV in the germline V gene. The V gene lost 5 bases and the J gene lost 3 bases, with 10 bases spanning the gap. The CDR3 extends over 14 amino acids. The CDR3 coding sequence is TGTGCCAGCAGCCCGGGGACGTACACCGGGGAGCTGTTTTTT. Translated, it gives CASSPGTYTGELFF.

V usage is TRBV2 and J usage is TRBJ1-1; maybe TRBD1 (5 bases). The CDR3 is 16 amino acids. V lost 7 bases to trimming and J lost 1 base, with 19 bases between them. CDR1 is SNHLY, CDR2 FYNNEI, per germline. DNA of the CDR3: TGTGCCAGCAAGGGGAGGGGCCTGCTTGGGAACACTGAAGCTTTCTTT. Residues: CASKGRGLLGNTEAFF.

The genes are TRBV7-9 and TRBJ2-2, with D tentatively TRBD2 (6 bases). Germline loops: CDR1 SEHNR, CDR2 FQNEAQ (reference sequence). The CDR3 loop spans 14 amino acids. The V end was cut by 4 bases, the J end by 3 bases, with 9 bases between. CDR3 coding DNA: TGTGCCAGCAGCTCGGGACTTTACACCGGGGAGCTGTTTTTT. The encoded protein is CASSSGLYTGELFF. Looking up the rest from reference TRBV7-9 and TRBJ2-2 gives the full variable domain: DTGVSQNPRHKITKRGQNVTFRCDPISEHNRLYWYRQTLGQGPEFLTYFQNEAQLEKSRLLSDRFSAERPKGSFSTLEIQRTEQGDSAMYLCASSSGLYTGELFFGEGSRLTVL.

The V gene is TRBV28, the J gene TRBJ2-5; unclear D gene. The length of the CDR3 is 14 residues. The V gene lost 1 base and the J gene lost 4 bases, with 10 bases spanning the gap. The germline V gene encodes CDR1 MDHEN and CDR2 SYDVKM. The CDR3 is CASSLSAAGETQYF. CDR3 in DNA: TGTGCCAGCAGTTTATCGGCGGCCGGAGAGACCCAGTACTTC.

As for this clone: Distinct nucleotide sequences in the sample also encode this CDR3. The chain joins TRBV11-2 to TRBJ2-1, with a weak D call TRBD2 (5 bases). CDR3 length: 15 amino acids. The germline V and J ends were trimmed by 2 bases and 0 bases, with 8 bases remaining between them. Germline assignment: CDR1 SGHAT and CDR2 FQNNGV. The CDR3 protein is CASSLSGGSYNEQFF. In nucleotides, the CDR3 is TGTGCCAGCAGCTTAAGTGGAGGCTCCTACAATGAGCAGTTCTTC.

This chain links TRBV27 with TRBJ2-5; 8 bases agree with TRBD1. Germline CDR1 is MNHEY and CDR2 is SMNVEV (reference sequence). V lost 2 bases and J lost 4; bases outside the gene matches: 6. CDR3 length: 15 residues. The CDR3 here is CASSLVGQGRETQYF. DNA of the CDR3: TGTGCCAGCAGTTTAGTAGGACAGGGTCGAGAGACCCAGTACTTC.

This sequence joins TRBV4-2 and TRBJ2-7; 8 bases line up with TRBD1. Germline CDR1 reads LGHNA; CDR2 reads YNFKEQ. CDR3 size: 17 residues. Trimming removed 6 bases from V and 0 bases from J; junction bases left unmatched: 13. CDR3 sequence: CASSPDRTGPSSYEQYF. CDR3 coding DNA: TGTGCCAGCAGTCCCGACCGGACAGGGCCGTCCTCCTACGAGCAGTACTTC.

V usage is TRBV7-9 and J usage is TRBJ1-4; D is unclear. In germline, CDR1 is SEHNR, CDR2 FQNEAQ (reference sequence). V gave up 4 bases and J gave up 7 bases, with 13 bases separating them. The CDR3 contains 14 residues. DNA of the CDR3: TGTGCCAGCAGCTCCGCTTCTAGATCTGAAAAACTGTTTTTT. Amino acid sequence: CASSSASRSEKLFF.

The gene calls are TRBV11-1 and TRBJ2-6; 7 bases agree with TRBD2. Germline CDR1 SGHAT, CDR2 FQDESV (reference sequence). The CDR3 spans 15 residues. The V and J ends lost 0 bases and 6 bases, in that order; junction bases with no gene match: 2. CDR3: CASSLARGKANVLTF. Written as DNA, the CDR3 is TGTGCCAGCAGCTTAGCGCGGGGGAAGGCCAACGTCCTGACTTTC. Combining the CDR3 with reference TRBV11-1 and TRBJ2-6 gives the whole variable domain EAEVAQSPRYKITEKSQAVAFWCDPISGHATLYWYRQILGQGPELLVQFQDESVVDDSQLPKDRFSAERLKGVDSTLKIQPAELGDSAMYLCASSLARGKANVLTFGAGSRLTVL.

This chain links TRBV19 with TRBJ2-2; maybe TRBD2 (6 bases). V dropped 7 bases and J dropped 7 bases, with 22 bases sitting between them. The CDR3 has 16 residues. Germline CDR1 reads LNHDA; CDR2 reads SQIVND (reference sequence). DNA of the CDR3: TGTGCCAGTAACACACCGGGCTCCGGGCGGGACGGGGAGCTGTTTTTT. It encodes CASNTPGSGRDGELFF.

The chain has TRBV5-1 and TRBJ2-7; the D gene is possibly TRBD1 (5 bases). The length of the CDR3 is 14 residues. Per the germline V gene, CDR1 is SGHRS and CDR2 is YFSETQ. Trimming stripped 0 bases from V and 3 bases from J, with 10 bases between. The CDR3: CASSLDRPDYEQYF. The CDR3 DNA is TGCGCCAGCAGCTTGGACAGGCCTGACTACGAGCAGTACTTC.

This chain joins TRBV2 and TRBJ1-1; D unresolved. CDR3 length equals 13 residues. From germline, CDR1 is SNHLY and CDR2 FYNNEI. V was shortened by 0 bases and J by 6 bases, with 8 bases between the two germline ends. CDR3 DNA sequence: TGTGCCAGCAGTGAAGCGATAGGGTCTGAAGCTTTCTTT. Its translation is CASSEAIGSEAFF.

This chain links TRBV11-1 with TRBJ2-2; 7 bases line up with TRBD1. With 5 bases clipped from V and 5 bases from J, the junction kept 8 bases outside the gene matches. Germline V gives CDR1 SGHAT, CDR2 FQDESV (reference sequence). The CDR3 length is 15 residues. The CDR3 reads CASSIRQGGTGELFF. As DNA, the CDR3 is TGTGCCAGCAGCATACGACAGGGTGGTACCGGGGAGCTGTTTTTT.

The chain links TRBV25-1 to TRBJ2-7, with unresolved D. Between the trimmed V and J ends, which lost 6 bases and 7 bases, there was a span of 16 bases. Per the germline V gene, CDR1 is MGHDK and CDR2 is SYGVNS. The CDR3 totals 13 residues. CDR3 amino acids: CASRNTKNGEQYF. CDR3 bases: TGTGCCAGCAGAAACACAAAGAATGGGGAGCAGTACTTC.